A single sample is the source of the 6 T cell receptor beta chains below, sequenced in a study of cytomegalovirus exposure and HLA in healthy donors. TCRdb's copy holds only in-frame clones and misses some; the assay was immunoSEQ multiplex PCR. Among approximately 280,000 clones listed, more than 75% were seen once. Specimen: PBMCs. All receptors come from a woman under 30 in good health and CMV-seronegative.

The V gene is TRBV2, the J gene TRBJ1-1, with D tentatively TRBD1 (5 bases). Germline V gives CDR1 SNHLY, CDR2 FYNNEI. CDR3 length: 13 amino acids. Trimming left V 7 bases short and J 3 bases short, with 12 bases between. CDR3 residues: CASKPQGHTEAFF. The CDR3 nucleotides are TGTGCCAGCAAGCCGCAGGGCCACACTGAAGCTTTCTTT. Using reference TRBV2 and TRBJ1-1 for the parts outside the CDR3, the full variable domain is EPEVTQTPSHQVTQMGQEVILRCVPISNHLYFYWYRQILGQKVEFLVSFYNNEISEKSEIFDDQFSVERPDGSNFTLKIRSTKLEDSAMYFCASKPQGHTEAFFGQGTRLTVV.

This clone showed up just once. The V call is TRBV13, the J call TRBJ2-1; TRBD1 aligns across 7 bases. This CDR3 region has 16 residues. Germline V gene data show CDR1 as PRHDT and CDR2 as FYEKMQ (reference sequence). J was trimmed by 1 base and V by 4 bases; bases with no gene match: 7. CDR3: CASSSYDRVSYNEQFF. The CDR3 DNA reads TGTGCCAGCAGCTCCTACGACAGGGTATCCTACAATGAGCAGTTCTTC.

The chain joins TRBV5-4 to TRBJ2-7; D not certain. Trimming took 0 bases from V and 3 from J, leaving 7 bases between them. From germline, CDR1 is SGHNT and CDR2 YYREEE (reference sequence). CDR3 length: 13 residues. CDR3 in DNA: TGTGCCAGCAGCTTGGATAGCTACTACGAGCAGTACTTC. Protein: CASSLDSYYEQYF.

This clone was counted a few times. J is TRBJ2-7 and V is TRBV13; perhaps TRBD1 as D (6 bases). The V gene's germline CDR1 is PRHDT and CDR2 FYEKMQ (reference sequence). Trimming shortened V by 5 bases and J by 6 bases, and 11 bases separated the two germline ends. The CDR3 totals 12 residues. Here the CDR3 DNA reads TGTGCCAGCAGCGCACAGGGTTTCGAGCAGTACTTC. Protein: CASSAQGFEQYF.

The V gene is TRBV10-3, the J gene TRBJ2-1; 13 bases match TRBD2. The CDR3 spans 16 residues. Germline-derived CDR1 and CDR2 are ENHRY and SYGVKD. V was pared by 6 bases and J by 3 bases, with 5 bases of the junction left unmatched. The CDR3 DNA reads as TGTGCCATCAGCTGGACTAGCGGGAGTGTCTACAATGAGCAGTTCTTC. Its translation: CAISWTSGSVYNEQFF.

Details on this clone: The same CDR3 can be traced to other DNA sequences in this sample. This rearrangement joins TRBV28 to TRBJ2-1, with 7 bases that match TRBD2. Germline CDR1 MDHEN, CDR2 SYDVKM. The CDR3 loop spans 15 amino acids. Losses at the gene ends were 6 bases for V and 0 bases for J; bases not matched to a gene: 5. The CDR3 here is CASSPGGSSYNEQFF. The CDR3 DNA sequence: TGTGCCAGCAGCCCCGGGGGGAGCTCCTACAATGAGCAGTTCTTC.